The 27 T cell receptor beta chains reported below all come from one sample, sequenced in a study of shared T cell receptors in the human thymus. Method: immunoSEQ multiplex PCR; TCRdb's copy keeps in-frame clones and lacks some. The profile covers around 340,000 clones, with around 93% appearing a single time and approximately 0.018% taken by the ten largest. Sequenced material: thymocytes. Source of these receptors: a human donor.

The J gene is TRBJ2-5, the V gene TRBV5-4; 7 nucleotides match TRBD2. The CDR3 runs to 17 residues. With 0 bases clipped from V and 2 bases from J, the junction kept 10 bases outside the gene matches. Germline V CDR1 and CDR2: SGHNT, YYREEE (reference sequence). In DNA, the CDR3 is TGTGCCAGCAGCTTGGCAGAGACGGGAGGAAGGCAAGAGACCCAGTACTTC. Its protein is CASSLAETGGRQETQYF.

The CDR3 DNA is TGTGCCAGCAGTGTAACTAGCTGCACAGATACGCAGTATTTT. It translates to CASSVTSCTDTQYF. The chain combines TRBV6-1 with TRBJ2-3; tentative D call: TRBD2 (6 bases). The CDR3 runs 14 residues. Germline V CDR1 and CDR2: MNHNS, SASEGT. Trimming stripped 4 bases from V and 1 base from J, with 9 bases between.

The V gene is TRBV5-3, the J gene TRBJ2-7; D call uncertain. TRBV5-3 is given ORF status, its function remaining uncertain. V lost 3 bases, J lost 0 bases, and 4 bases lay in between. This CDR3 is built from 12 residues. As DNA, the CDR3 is TGTGCCAGAAGCTCCCCCTCCTACGAGCAGTACTTC. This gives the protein CARSSPSYEQYF.

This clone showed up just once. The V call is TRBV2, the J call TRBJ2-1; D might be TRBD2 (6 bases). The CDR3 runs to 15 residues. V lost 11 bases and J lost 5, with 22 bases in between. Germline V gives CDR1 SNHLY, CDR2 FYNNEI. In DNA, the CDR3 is TGTGCCTGGCACCCAGGGACTCCCTGGGACAATGAGCAGTTCTTC. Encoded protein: CAWHPGTPWDNEQFF.

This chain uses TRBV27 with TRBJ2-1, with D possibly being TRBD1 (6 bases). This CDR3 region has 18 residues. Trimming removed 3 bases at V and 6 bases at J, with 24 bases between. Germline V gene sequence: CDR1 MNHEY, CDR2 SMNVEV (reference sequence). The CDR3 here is CASSFNRVGKYEGNEQFF. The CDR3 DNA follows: TGTGCCAGCAGTTTCAACAGGGTGGGGAAGTATGAAGGCAATGAGCAGTTCTTC.

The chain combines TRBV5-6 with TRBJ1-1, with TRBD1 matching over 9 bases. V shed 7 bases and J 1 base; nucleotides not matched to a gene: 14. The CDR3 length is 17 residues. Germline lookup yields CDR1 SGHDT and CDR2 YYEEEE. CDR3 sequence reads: CASCNSEQGASNTEAFF. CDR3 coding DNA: TGTGCCAGCTGCAACTCAGAACAGGGGGCCTCGAACACTGAAGCTTTCTTT.

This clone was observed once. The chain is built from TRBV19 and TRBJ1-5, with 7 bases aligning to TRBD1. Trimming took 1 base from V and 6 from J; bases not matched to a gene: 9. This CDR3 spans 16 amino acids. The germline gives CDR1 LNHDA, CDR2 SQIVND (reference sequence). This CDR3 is CASSIVGGQGGQPQHF. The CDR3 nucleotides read TGTGCCAGTAGTATAGTAGGGGGCCAGGGAGGTCAGCCCCAGCATTTT. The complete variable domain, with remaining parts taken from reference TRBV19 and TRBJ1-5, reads DGGITQSPKYLFRKEGQNVTLSCEQNLNHDAMYWYRQDPGQGLRLIYYSQIVNDFQKGDIAEGYSVSREKKESFPLTVTSAQKNPTAFYLCASSIVGGQGGQPQHFGDGTRLSIL.

DNA of the CDR3: TGCGCCAGTTCGCATTCGGAGGGTTCCTACAATGAGCAGTTCTTC. It encodes CASSHSEGSYNEQFF. The V gene is TRBV5-1, the J gene TRBJ2-1; D may be TRBD2 (6 bases). With 8 bases removed from V and 1 base from J, the gap between germline ends came to 16 bases. CDR1 SGHRS and CDR2 YFSETQ come from the germline V gene. The CDR3 spans 15 residues.

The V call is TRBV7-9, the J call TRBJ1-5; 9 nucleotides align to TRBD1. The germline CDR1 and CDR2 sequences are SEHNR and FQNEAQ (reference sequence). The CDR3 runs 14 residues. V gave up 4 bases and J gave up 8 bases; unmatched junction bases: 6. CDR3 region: CASSSRTGVEPQHF. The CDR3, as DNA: TGTGCCAGCAGCTCCCGGACAGGGGTAGAGCCCCAGCATTTT.

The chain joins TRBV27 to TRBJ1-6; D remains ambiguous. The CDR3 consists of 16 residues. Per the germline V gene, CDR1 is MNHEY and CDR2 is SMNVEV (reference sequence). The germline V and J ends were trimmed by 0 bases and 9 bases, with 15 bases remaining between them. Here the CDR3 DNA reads TGTGCCAGCAGTTTATCGGGGAGGCGGGCTTCTTCACCCCTCCACTTT. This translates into CASSLSGRRASSPLHF.

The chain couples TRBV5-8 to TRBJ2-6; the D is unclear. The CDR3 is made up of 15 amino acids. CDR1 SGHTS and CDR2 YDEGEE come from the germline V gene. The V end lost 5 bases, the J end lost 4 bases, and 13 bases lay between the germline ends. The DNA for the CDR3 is TGTGCCAGCAGTCTGCCTTCGCCCGGGGCCAACGTCCTGACTTTC. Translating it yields CASSLPSPGANVLTF.

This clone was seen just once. The CDR3 loop is CASSLGLQETQYF. The CDR3 DNA is TGTGCCAGCAGCTTGGGACTACAAGAGACCCAGTACTTC. V gene TRBV5-6 combines with J gene TRBJ2-5; tentatively, D is TRBD2 (5 bases). V was clipped by 0 bases and J by 2 bases, with 5 bases between them. The CDR3 is made up of 13 amino acids. Germline CDR1 and CDR2: SGHDT and YYEEEE.

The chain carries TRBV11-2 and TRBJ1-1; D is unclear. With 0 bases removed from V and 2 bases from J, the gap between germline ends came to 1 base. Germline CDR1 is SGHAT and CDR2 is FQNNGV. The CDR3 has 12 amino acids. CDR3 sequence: CASSLDNTEAFF. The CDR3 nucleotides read TGTGCCAGCAGCTTAGATAACACTGAAGCTTTCTTT.

CDR3 nucleotides: TGTGCCAGTAGTATCAAGGAGTATGGCTACACCTTC. Translation gives CASSIKEYGYTF. The chain has TRBV19 and TRBJ1-2; D call uncertain. The CDR3 contains 12 residues. Trimming stripped 3 bases from V and 5 bases from J, with 7 bases between. Germline lookup yields CDR1 LNHDA and CDR2 SQIVND (reference sequence).

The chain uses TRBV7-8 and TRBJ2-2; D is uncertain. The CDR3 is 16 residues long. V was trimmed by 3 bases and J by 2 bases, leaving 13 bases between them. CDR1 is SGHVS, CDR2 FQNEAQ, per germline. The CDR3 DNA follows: TGTGCCAGCAGCTTTAGCATAGTGGCAAACACCGGGGAGCTGTTTTTT. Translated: CASSFSIVANTGELFF. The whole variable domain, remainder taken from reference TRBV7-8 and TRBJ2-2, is GAGVSQSPRYKVAKRGQDVALRCDPISGHVSLFWYQQALGQGPEFLTYFQNEAQLDKSGLPSDRFFAERPEGSVSTLKIQRTQQEDSAVYLCASSFSIVANTGELFFGEGSRLTVL.

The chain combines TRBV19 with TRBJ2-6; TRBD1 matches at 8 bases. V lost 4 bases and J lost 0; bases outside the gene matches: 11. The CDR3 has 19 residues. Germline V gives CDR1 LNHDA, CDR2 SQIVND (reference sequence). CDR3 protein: CASSSNRTGIGSGANVLTF. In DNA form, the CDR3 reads TGTGCCAGTAGTAGCAACCGGACAGGGATCGGCTCTGGGGCCAACGTCCTGACTTTC.

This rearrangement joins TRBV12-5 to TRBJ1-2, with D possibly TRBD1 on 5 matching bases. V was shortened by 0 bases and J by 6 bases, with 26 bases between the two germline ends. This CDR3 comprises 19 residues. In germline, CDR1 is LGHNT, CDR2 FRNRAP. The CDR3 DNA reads TGTGCTAGTGGTTTGGTACAGAAGACCGCGATCCTGGGGCGAAATGGCTACACCTTC. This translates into CASGLVQKTAILGRNGYTF.

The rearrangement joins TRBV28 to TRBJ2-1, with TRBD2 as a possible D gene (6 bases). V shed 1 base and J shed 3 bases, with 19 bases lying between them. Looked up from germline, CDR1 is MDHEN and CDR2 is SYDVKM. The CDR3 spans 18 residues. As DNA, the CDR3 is TGTGCCAGCAGTTTATCCCTCTCCGATCTCGGGAGCTACAATGAGCAGTTCTTC. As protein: CASSLSLSDLGSYNEQFF.

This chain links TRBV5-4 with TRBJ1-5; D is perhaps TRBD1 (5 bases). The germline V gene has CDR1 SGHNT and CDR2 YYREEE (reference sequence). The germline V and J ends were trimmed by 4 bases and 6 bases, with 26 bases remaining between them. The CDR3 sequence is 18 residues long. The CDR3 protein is CASSLHPPWGEGSQPQHF. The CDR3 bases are TGTGCCAGCAGCCTACACCCCCCTTGGGGTGAGGGGAGTCAGCCCCAGCATTTT.

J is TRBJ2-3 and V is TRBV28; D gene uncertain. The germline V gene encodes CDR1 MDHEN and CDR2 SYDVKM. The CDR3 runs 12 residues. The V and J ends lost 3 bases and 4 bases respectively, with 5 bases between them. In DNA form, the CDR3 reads TGTGCCAGCAGTTTTTGGGCAGATACGCAGTATTTT. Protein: CASSFWADTQYF.

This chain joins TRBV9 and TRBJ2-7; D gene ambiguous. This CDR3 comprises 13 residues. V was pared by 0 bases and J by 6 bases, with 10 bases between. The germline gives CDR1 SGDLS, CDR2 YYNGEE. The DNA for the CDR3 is TGTGCCAGCAGCGTAGAAGGGTGGGGCGAGCAGTACTTC. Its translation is CASSVEGWGEQYF.

In DNA form, the CDR3 reads TGTGCCAGCAGCCCAGAAAAAGGACGGATGGAAACACTTTACGAGCAGTACTTC. Translating it yields CASSPEKGRMETLYEQYF. The genes are TRBV27 and TRBJ2-7; D call uncertain. Germline CDR1 is MNHEY and CDR2 is SMNVEV (reference sequence). V dropped 6 bases and J dropped 4 bases, with 28 bases sitting between them. The CDR3 runs to 18 residues.

The CDR3 protein is CASRGTELAPTDTQYF. The CDR3 DNA reads TGTGCCAGTAGGGGGACAGAACTAGCGCCGACAGATACGCAGTATTTT. This chain uses TRBV19 with TRBJ2-3; either TRBD1 or TRBD2 may supply D (7 bases each). Trimming left V 6 bases short and J 3 bases short, with 19 bases between. This CDR3 region has 16 residues. Per germline, CDR1 LNHDA and CDR2 SQIVND (reference sequence). The full variable domain, in which reference TRBV19 and TRBJ2-3 provide the parts outside the CDR3, is DGGITQSPKYLFRKEGQNVTLSCEQNLNHDAMYWYRQDPGQGLRLIYYSQIVNDFQKGDIAEGYSVSREKKESFPLTVTSAQKNPTAFYLCASRGTELAPTDTQYFGPGTRLTVL.

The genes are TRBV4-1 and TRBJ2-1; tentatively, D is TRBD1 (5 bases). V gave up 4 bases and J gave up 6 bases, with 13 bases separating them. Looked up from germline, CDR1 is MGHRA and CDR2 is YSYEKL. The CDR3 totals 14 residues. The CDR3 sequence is CASSRDSRSNEQFF. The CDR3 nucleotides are TGCGCCAGCAGCCGTGACAGTCGCTCCAATGAGCAGTTCTTC.

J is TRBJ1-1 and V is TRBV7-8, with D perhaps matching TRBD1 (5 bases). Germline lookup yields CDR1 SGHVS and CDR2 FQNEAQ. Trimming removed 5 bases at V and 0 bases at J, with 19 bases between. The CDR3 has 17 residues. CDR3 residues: CASSHPSGGFMNTEAFF. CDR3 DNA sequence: TGTGCCAGCAGCCACCCCTCGGGGGGTTTCATGAACACTGAAGCTTTCTTT.

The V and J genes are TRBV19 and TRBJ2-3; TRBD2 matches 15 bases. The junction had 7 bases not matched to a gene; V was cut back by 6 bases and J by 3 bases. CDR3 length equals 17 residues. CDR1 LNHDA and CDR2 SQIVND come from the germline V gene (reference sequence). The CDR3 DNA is TGTGCCAGTAGCCCCGGGACTAGCGGGAGGACTACAGATACGCAGTATTTT. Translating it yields CASSPGTSGRTTDTQYF.

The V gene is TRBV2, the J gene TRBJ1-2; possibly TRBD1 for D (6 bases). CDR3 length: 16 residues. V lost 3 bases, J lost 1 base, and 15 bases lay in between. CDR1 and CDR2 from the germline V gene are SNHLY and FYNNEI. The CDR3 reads CASSEGGTRINYGYTF. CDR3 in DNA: TGTGCCAGCAGTGAGGGGGGGACAAGGATTAACTATGGCTACACCTTC.